One and the same sample provided the 4 T cell receptor beta chains below, sequenced in a study of shared clonotypes between healthy human individuals. Sequencing was performed with immunoSEQ multiplex PCR; in TCRdb, only in-frame clones are kept and a portion is missing. The table includes over a million clones, 98% to 99% detected once. Sequencing used naive CD4+ T cells sorted from blood. Stated subset: CD45RA+ positively selected. The receptors were gathered from a man aged 25 to 45 in good health.

The genes are TRBV5-1 and TRBJ2-5; no reliable D call. V was pared by 4 bases and J by 7 bases, with 14 bases between. There are 13 residues in the CDR3. Germline CDR1 and CDR2: SGHRS and YFSETQ. The CDR3, as DNA: TGCGCCAGCAGCCCCTCCGGCCACGGGACCCAGTACTTC. Protein sequence: CASSPSGHGTQYF.

The V and J genes are TRBV4-1 and TRBJ2-1, with TRBD1 as a possible D gene (6 bases). Germline CDR1 and CDR2: MGHRA and YSYEKL. CDR3 length: 15 amino acids. Trimming took off 0 bases at V and 4 bases at J, with 10 bases between the two ends. CDR3 bases: TGCGCCAGCAGCCAAGATAACAGGGCTTACAATGAGCAGTTCTTC. It codes for CASSQDNRAYNEQFF.

The genes are TRBV6-1 and TRBJ2-6, with D hard to call. The CDR3 length is 15 residues. V dropped 4 bases and J dropped 3 bases, with 10 bases sitting between them. The germline CDR1 and CDR2 sequences are MNHNS and SASEGT. CDR3 in amino acids: CASSALALGANVLTF. The CDR3 region has the DNA TGTGCCAGCAGTGCCTTAGCTCTTGGGGCCAACGTCCTGACTTTC.

A single count supports this clone. Other DNA sequences in this specimen translate into the identical CDR3. The chain links TRBV18 to TRBJ2-7; tentatively, D is TRBD1 (6 bases). This CDR3 spans 14 amino acids. Germline V gives CDR1 KGHSH, CDR2 LQKENI. Between the trimmed V and J ends, which lost 2 bases and 0 bases, there was a span of 8 bases. CDR3 region: CASSPGTNSYEQYF. The CDR3 DNA sequence: TGTGCCAGCTCACCAGGGACAAACTCCTACGAGCAGTACTTC.